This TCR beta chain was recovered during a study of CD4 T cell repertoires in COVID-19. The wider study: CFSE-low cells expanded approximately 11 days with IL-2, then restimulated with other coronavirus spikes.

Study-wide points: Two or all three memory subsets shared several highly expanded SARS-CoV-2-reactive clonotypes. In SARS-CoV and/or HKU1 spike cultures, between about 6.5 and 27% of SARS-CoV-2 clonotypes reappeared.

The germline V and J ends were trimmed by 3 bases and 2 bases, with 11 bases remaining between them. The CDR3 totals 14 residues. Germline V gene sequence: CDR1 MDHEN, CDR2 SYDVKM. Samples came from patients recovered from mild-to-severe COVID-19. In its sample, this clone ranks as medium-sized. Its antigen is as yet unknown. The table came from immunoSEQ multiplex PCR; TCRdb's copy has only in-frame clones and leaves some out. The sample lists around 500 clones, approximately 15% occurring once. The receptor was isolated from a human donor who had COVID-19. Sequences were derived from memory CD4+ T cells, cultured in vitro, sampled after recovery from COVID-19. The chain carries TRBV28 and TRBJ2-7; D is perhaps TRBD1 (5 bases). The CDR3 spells CASSFPRVPYEQYF. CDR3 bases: TGTGCCAGCAGTTTTCCCAGGGTTCCCTACGAGCAGTACTTC.